This T cell receptor beta chain was sequenced in a study of blood T cells in healthy people across ages. The germline V gene has CDR1 LGHDT and CDR2 YNNKEL (reference sequence). CDR3 length equals 13 residues. The J segment lost 9 bases and the V segment lost 4 bases, leaving 6 bases of the junction unmatched. This clonotype was counted between two and nine times. Its antigen is not known. A second PCR of roughly 6 to 12 cycles used a sample-barcoded 5' primer and a J-beta primer mix. TCRdb re-analysed the 5' RACE reads in MiXCR, keeping a single row per CDR3 protein. The sample has around 1,500,000 distinct CDR3 sequences, 28% seen once; the top ten hold approximately 7.7%. Findings of the study overall: Across the age range, TCR beta diversity per million T cells fell in a roughly linear way.

The TCR originated in a woman under 40 in good health. Sequenced: blood. The rearrangement uses TRBV3-1 and TRBJ2-1, with 7 bases that match TRBD2. CDR3 protein: CASSRDIAGEQFF. The CDR3 DNA is TGTGCCAGCAGCCGCGATATAGCGGGTGAGCAGTTCTTC.